This T cell receptor beta chain was documented in a study of cytomegalovirus exposure and HLA in healthy donors. Details on this clone: Its antigen is currently unknown.

Germline-derived CDR1 and CDR2 are SGDLS and YYNGEE. The CDR3 sequence is 12 residues long. V was trimmed by 3 bases and J by 8 bases, leaving 11 bases between them. Use of 60 Vbeta and 13 Jbeta primers characterized the PCR. This table comes from immunoSEQ multiplex PCR, and its TCRdb copy is limited to in-frame clones, with some not included. Of about 140,000 clones in the sample, approximately 78% were seen once. Study results and caveats: There were some public TCRs occurring in many donors, but most TCR sequences were rare. At a 0.05 false discovery rate, a later analysis found 18,000 or so TCR beta sequences to be associated with HLA alleles. In all likelihood, a cluster of highly shared sequence variants was a sequencing artifact.

The TCR originated in a young man in good health and CMV-seropositive. Sequencing was carried out using PBMCs. The J gene is TRBJ1-2, the V gene TRBV9; D not resolved. The CDR3 DNA follows: TGTGCCAGCAGCGACGAGGCTTGGGGCTACACCTTC. It yields the protein CASSDEAWGYTF.